The next 22 T cell receptor beta chains were all read from a single sample in a study of Tregs in tolerant kidney transplant recipients. The method was immunoSEQ multiplex PCR; TCRdb's version includes in-frame clones alone and lacks a portion of them. The sample table includes about 30,000 clones. Material: CD8+ T cells from blood, obtained before the transplant. These receptors came from a human donor who received a combined kidney and bone marrow transplant.

On this clone itself: The read ends 3 residues before the CDR3 terminus; that terminus is restored from the germline J gene. This chain links TRBV10-1 with TRBJ1-1, with TRBD1 matching 7 bases. Germline assignment: CDR1 WNHNN and CDR2 SYGVQD (reference sequence). V lost 6 bases to trimming and J lost 1 base; unmatched junction nucleotides: 5. CDR3 length equals 14 residues. The DNA read from the CDR3 is TGCGCCAGCAGCGTGGGACAGCCGAACACTGAA. Residues: CASSVGQPNTE. The whole CDR3 is CASSVGQPNTEAFF.

Turning to this clone: The read comes to an end 3 residues before the CDR3 does, leaving the germline J gene to fill in the end. This rearrangement joins TRBV14 to TRBJ1-4; 7 bases fit TRBD1. This CDR3 region has 16 residues. V lost 1 base, J lost 8 bases, and 10 bases stayed unmatched. Germline V gives CDR1 SGHDN, CDR2 FVKESK. The CDR3: CASSQGEGRGLEKLFF. Incomplete CDR3 DNA: TGTGCCAGCAGCCAAGGAGAAGGAAGGGGGCTCGAAAAA.

A note on this clone: The read terminates 3 residues ahead of where the CDR3 ends, so the germline J gene completes it. This chain joins TRBV7-2 and TRBJ1-6; tentatively, D is TRBD1 (5 bases). Deletions cut 0 bases from V and 6 bases from J, with 15 bases between. The CDR3 runs to 17 residues. CDR1 SGHTA and CDR2 FQGNSA come from the germline V gene. This CDR3 is CASSLAQLTGPNSPLHF. Incomplete CDR3 DNA: TGTGCCAGCAGCTTAGCGCAGCTAACAGGTCCTAATTCACCC.

Worth noting for this clone: The read finishes 3 residues shy of the CDR3 end, and the germline J gene is used to complete it. This rearrangement joins TRBV28 to TRBJ1-1; the D gene is possibly TRBD1 (6 bases). There are 14 residues in the CDR3. V gave up 6 bases and J gave up 0 bases, with 11 bases separating them. Germline V gene sequence: CDR1 MDHEN, CDR2 SYDVKM. CDR3 DNA (partial): TGTGCCAGCAGGTTACCAGGGGTGAACACTGAA. Translating it yields CASRLPGVNTE. The CDR3 reads in full as CASRLPGVNTEAFF.

On this clone itself: The read finishes 3 residues shy of the CDR3 end, and the germline J gene is used to complete it. The chain has TRBV18 and TRBJ2-5; 8 positions agree with TRBD2. The V and J ends lost 5 bases and 0 bases, in that order; junction bases with no gene match: 2. This CDR3 spans 14 amino acids. Germline CDR1 KGHSH, CDR2 LQKENI. The covered CDR3 bases are TGTGCCAGCTCAAAACTAGCGGACCAAGAGACC. As protein: CASSKLADQET. The entire CDR3 reads CASSKLADQETQYF.

In regard to this clone: The junction shows a germline mismatch at one end, possibly a read error. The missing CDR3 end, 3 residues past where the read stops, is filled in from the germline J gene. The chain combines TRBV2 with TRBJ1-2; the D is unclear. Germline CDR1 SNHLY, CDR2 FYNNEI. There are 15 residues in the CDR3. CDR3 in amino acids: CASSEGQALYYGYTF. CDR3 DNA (partial): TGTGCCAGCAGCGAAGGGCAGGCCCTCTACTATGGC. Together with reference TRBV2 and TRBJ1-2, the CDR3 gives the full variable domain: EPEVTQTPSHQVTQMGQEVILRCVPISNHLYFYWYRQILGQKVEFLVSFYNNEISEKSEIFDDQFSVERPDGSNFTLKIRSTKLEDSAMYFCASSEGQALYYGYTFGSGTRLTVV.

Notes on this clone: The read halts 3 residues ahead of the CDR3 end, with the missing end drawn from the germline J gene. The chain has TRBV19 and TRBJ2-2, with D unresolved. V was cut by 0 bases and J by 5 bases, with 10 bases left in between. The CDR3 runs 15 residues. Germline-derived CDR1 and CDR2 are LNHDA and SQIVND (reference sequence). CDR3 bases read: TGTGCCAGTAGTATAGATTTAGGGCAGACCGGGGAG. Translated: CASSIDLGQTGE. The entire CDR3 reads CASSIDLGQTGELFF.

Details on this clone: The read is 3 residues too short to cover the CDR3 end, so that end is filled in from the germline J gene. V is TRBV6-2 or TRBV6-3 and J is TRBJ2-1; possibly TRBD2 for D (6 bases). This CDR3 comprises 14 residues. From germline, CDR1 is MNHEY and CDR2 SVGEGT. V lost 5 bases and J lost 0, with 8 bases in between. This CDR3 is CASSPGGSYNEQFF. The covered CDR3 bases are TGTGCCAGCAGTCCCGGGGGCTCCTACAATGAG.

As to this clone: The read ends 3 residues shy of where the CDR3 ends; the end is completed using the germline J gene. The chain combines TRBV7-2 with TRBJ2-1; no clear D gene. The CDR3 has 13 residues. Germline assignment: CDR1 SGHTA and CDR2 FQGNSA. V was shortened by 1 base and J by 6 bases, with 7 bases between the two germline ends. CDR3 DNA (partial): TGTGCCAGCAGCTTAGTACAGCCCAATGAG. Protein product: CASSLVQPNE. The full CDR3 protein is CASSLVQPNEQFF.

CDR3: CASSLADRESQPQHF. The sequenced CDR3 bases are TGTGCCAGCAGCTTAGCAGACAGGGAAAGTCAGCCC. The chain has TRBV7-9 and TRBJ1-5; 7 bases fit TRBD1. The read is 3 residues too short to cover the CDR3 end, so that end is filled in from the germline J gene. CDR3 length equals 15 residues. Germline CDR1 is SEHNR and CDR2 is FQNEAQ (reference sequence). The ends lost 0 bases at V and 6 bases at J; junction bases unmatched: 5.

Notes on this clone: From the germline J gene comes the end of the CDR3, since the read stops 3 residues before it. V gene TRBV19 combines with J gene TRBJ2-7, with TRBD2 matching 12 bases. Losses at the gene ends were 6 bases for V and 3 bases for J; bases not matched to a gene: 6. Germline-derived CDR1 and CDR2 are LNHDA and SQIVND (reference sequence). This CDR3 is 15 amino acids long. The CDR3 protein is CASSLTSGSNYEQYF. Partial CDR3 DNA: TGTGCCAGTAGCTTGACTAGCGGGAGTAACTACGAG.

As regards this clone: The sequenced fragment ends 3 residues before the CDR3 boundary, so the rest is inferred from the germline J gene. This rearrangement joins TRBV13 to TRBJ2-7; 11 nucleotides align to TRBD2. The V gene's germline CDR1 is PRHDT and CDR2 FYEKMQ (reference sequence). The V gene end was trimmed by 5 bases and the J gene end by 5 bases; junction bases not matched to a gene: 14. This CDR3 contains 17 residues. The CDR3 sequence: CASSEYRETSGTHEQYF. Incomplete CDR3 DNA: TGTGCCAGCAGCGAATACAGGGAGACTAGCGGGACGCACGAG. Using reference TRBV13 and TRBJ2-7 for the parts outside the CDR3, the full variable domain is AAGVIQSPRHLIKEKRETATLKCYPIPRHDTVYWYQQGPGQDPQFLISFYEKMQSDKGSIPDRFSAQQFSDYHSELNMSSLELGDSALYFCASSEYRETSGTHEQYFGPGTRLTVT.

Concerning this clone itself: The observed sequence ends 3 residues before the CDR3 terminus, with the missing tail filled in from the germline J gene. This chain connects TRBV14 to TRBJ2-5, with 13 bases fitting TRBD2. V shed 3 bases and J 2 bases; nucleotides not matched to a gene: 3. Germline loops: CDR1 SGHDN, CDR2 FVKESK. The CDR3 consists of 16 residues. The sequenced part of the CDR3 DNA is TGTGCCAGCAGCCATACGGGACTAGCGGGGCAAGAGACC. Amino acids: CASSHTGLAGQET. The full CDR3 sequence reads CASSHTGLAGQETQYF. Full variable domain (remainder filled in from reference TRBV14 and TRBJ2-5): EAGVTQFPSHSVIEKGQTVTLRCDPISGHDNLYWYRRVMGKEIKFLLHFVKESKQDESGMPNNRFLAERTGGTYSTLKVQPAELEDSGVYFCASSHTGLAGQETQYFGPGTRLLVL.

For this clone: The read halts 3 residues ahead of the CDR3 end, with the missing end drawn from the germline J gene. The V and J genes are TRBV2 and TRBJ1-2, with 7 bases aligning to TRBD1. CDR1 is SNHLY and CDR2 is FYNNEI in the germline V gene. The CDR3 has 14 amino acids. V trimming: 4 bases; J trimming: 4 bases; junction bases outside the gene matches: 6. CDR3 bases read: TGTGCCAGCAGTGGGGGGACAGACTCCTATGGC. This sequence encodes CASSGGTDSYG. The complete CDR3 reads CASSGGTDSYGYTF.

With respect to this clone: Read coverage stops 3 residues before the CDR3 terminus; the germline J gene supplies the remainder. The V gene is TRBV11-3, the J gene TRBJ2-1, with a weak D call TRBD2 (6 bases). Deletions cut 0 bases from V and 5 bases from J, with 11 bases between. The CDR3 has 15 residues. Germline CDR1 SGHNT, CDR2 YENEEA. CDR3 DNA (partial): TGTGCCAGCAGCTTAGATCACCGGAGGGACAATGAG. It is translated as CASSLDHRRDNE. The entire CDR3 reads CASSLDHRRDNEQFF.

Turning to this clone: The CDR3 goes on 3 residues after the read ends, and that part is filled in from the germline J gene. V and J are TRBV6-2 or TRBV6-3 and TRBJ1-1; D is unclear. V was cut by 9 bases and J by 1 base, with 15 bases left in between. The CDR3 sequence is 14 residues long. Germline V CDR1 and CDR2: MNHEY, SVGEGT. This CDR3 reads CASQWADTNTEAFF. CDR3 DNA (partial): TGTGCCAGTCAATGGGCTGATACGAACACTGAA.

On this clone itself: Read sequence stops 3 residues before the CDR3 end, and the germline J gene provides the missing end. This chain uses TRBV19 with TRBJ2-7; tentatively, D is TRBD2 (7 bases). The CDR3 is 15 residues long. V was cut by 3 bases and J by 2 bases, with 14 bases left in between. Germline CDR1 reads LNHDA; CDR2 reads SQIVND (reference sequence). The chain's CDR3 is CASSIRGATPYEQYF. CDR3 bases read: TGTGCCAGTAGTATCCGGGGGGCCACCCCCTACGAG.

Comments on this clone: Coverage ceases 3 residues before the CDR3 finishes, and the germline J gene fills in the end. This chain links TRBV29-1 with TRBJ2-3; tentative D call: TRBD2 (6 bases). CDR3 length: 15 residues. CDR1 and CDR2 (germline): SQVTM, ANQGSEA. Trimming pared 6 bases from V and 4 bases from J, leaving 20 bases between. The chain's CDR3 is CSVEGQEGVADTQYF. CDR3 DNA, as far as it was read: TGCAGCGTGGAGGGGCAGGAAGGCGTCGCAGATACG.

To note about this clone: The CDR3 goes on 3 residues after the read ends, and that part is filled in from the germline J gene. The J gene is TRBJ1-1, the V gene TRBV30; D uncertain. The CDR3 consists of 11 residues. Germline CDR1 is GTSNPN and CDR2 is SVGIG (reference sequence). V lost 2 bases and J 6 bases, leaving 7 bases between the germline ends. The DNA read from the CDR3 is TGTGCCTGGAGTTATGTAGCTGAA. It is translated as CAWSYVAE. Given in full, the CDR3 is CAWSYVAEAFF.

Note on this clone: The read ends 3 residues before the CDR3 terminus; that terminus is restored from the germline J gene. The rearrangement uses TRBV7-6 and TRBJ2-3, with 8 bases lining up with TRBD1. Trimming took 0 bases from V and 6 from J; bases not matched to a gene: 8. The germline V gene has CDR1 SGHVS and CDR2 FNYEAQ. The CDR3 is 16 amino acids. The DNA read from the CDR3 is TGTGCCAGCAGCTTAGCCGGACAGGGCCCTCTTGATACG. Residues: CASSLAGQGPLDT. The whole CDR3 protein reads CASSLAGQGPLDTQYF.

Remarks on this clone: The read halts 3 residues ahead of the CDR3 end, with the missing end drawn from the germline J gene. The chain joins TRBV2 to TRBJ1-1; D gene uncertain. This CDR3 contains 12 residues. The germline gives CDR1 SNHLY, CDR2 FYNNEI. Between the trimmed V and J ends, which lost 8 bases and 1 base, there was a span of 8 bases. CDR3 bases read: TGTGCCAGCCCCCTCGGGAACACTGAA. This translates into CASPLGNTE. The complete CDR3 sequence is CASPLGNTEAFF.

With respect to this clone: The read terminates 3 residues ahead of where the CDR3 ends, so the germline J gene completes it. This sequence joins TRBV6-1 and TRBJ2-7; D is uncertain. Trimming took 1 base from V and 2 from J, leaving 6 bases between them. This CDR3 is 13 amino acids long. Per the germline V gene, CDR1 is MNHNS and CDR2 is SASEGT. CDR3 bases read: TGTGCCAGCAGTGAAGGGCAGACCTACGAG. This codes for CASSEGQTYE. Given in full, the CDR3 is CASSEGQTYEQYF.